The 14 T cell receptor beta chains presented below share a single source sample, sequenced in a study of siplizumab effects on memory and regulatory T cells. Assay: immunoSEQ multiplex PCR; the TCRdb copy retains only in-frame clones and omits some. The sample has around 87,000 clones; approximately 90% are singletons. The sample consisted of CD4+ T cells sorted from blood. The origin of the receptors is a human donor in good health.

This sequence joins TRBV5-4 and TRBJ2-4; D not resolved. Germline V lookup: CDR1 SGHNT, CDR2 YYREEE (reference sequence). V dropped 3 bases and J dropped 0 bases, with 7 bases sitting between them. CDR3 size: 14 residues. This chain's CDR3 is CASSSTGAKNIQYF. In DNA, the CDR3 is TGTGCCAGCAGCTCAACCGGAGCCAAAAACATTCAGTACTTC. Variable domain in full (rest from reference TRBV5-4 and TRBJ2-4): ETGVTQSPTHLIKTRGQQVTLRCSSQSGHNTVSWYQQALGQGPQFIFQYYREEENGRGNFPPRFSGLQFPNYSSELNVNALELDDSALYLCASSSTGAKNIQYFGAGTRLSVL.

This chain joins TRBV4-1 and TRBJ2-7; possibly TRBD2 for D (6 bases). This CDR3 is built from 13 residues. Germline lookup yields CDR1 MGHRA and CDR2 YSYEKL. The V end lost 4 bases, the J end lost 1 base, and 8 bases lay between the germline ends. CDR3 loop: CASSRGGSYEQYF. The CDR3 coding sequence is TGCGCCAGCAGCCGAGGAGGGTCCTACGAGCAGTACTTC.

J is TRBJ2-3 and V is TRBV6-1, with D possibly matching TRBD2 (5 bases). The CDR3 covers 14 residues. The V and J ends lost 0 bases and 8 bases respectively, with 12 bases between them. Looked up from germline, CDR1 is MNHNS and CDR2 is SASEGT. The CDR3 region is CASSEARGFGTQYF. The CDR3 nucleotides read TGTGCCAGCAGTGAAGCGCGCGGGTTCGGTACGCAGTATTTT.

The rearrangement joins TRBV28 to TRBJ2-7; 9 nucleotides match TRBD1. This CDR3 spans 14 amino acids. Losses at the gene ends were 5 bases for V and 2 bases for J; bases not matched to a gene: 4. Germline assignment: CDR1 MDHEN and CDR2 SYDVKM. The CDR3 nucleotides read TGTGCCAGCAGTCAGAGACAGGGGGCCTACGAGCAGTACTTC. Protein product: CASSQRQGAYEQYF.

The chain couples TRBV4-1 to TRBJ2-1; D call uncertain. Germline V lookup: CDR1 MGHRA, CDR2 YSYEKL. Trimming cost V 3 bases and J 9 bases, with 6 bases left between them. The CDR3 contains 11 residues. The DNA for the CDR3 is TGCGCCAGCAGCCATTTTCCTGAGCAGTTCTTC. Translation gives CASSHFPEQFF.

This clone was detected only once. The chain joins TRBV19 to TRBJ1-5; 9 nucleotides match TRBD1. The length of the CDR3 is 15 residues. The V gene end was trimmed by 5 bases and the J gene end by 8 bases; junction bases not matched to a gene: 10. Germline values: CDR1 LNHDA, CDR2 SQIVND (reference sequence). The chain's CDR3 is CASSATGTGFEPQHF. DNA for the CDR3: TGTGCCAGTAGTGCGACCGGGACAGGGTTTGAGCCCCAGCATTTT.

The chain joins TRBV18 to TRBJ1-1; D not certain. The CDR3 contains 14 residues. Trimming left V 2 bases short and J 4 bases short, with 11 bases between. Germline lookup yields CDR1 KGHSH and CDR2 LQKENI. Written as DNA, the CDR3 is TGTGCCAGCTCACCAGTGAATAGATTCACTGAAGCTTTCTTT. Residues: CASSPVNRFTEAFF.

The genes are TRBV7-2 and TRBJ2-3; no clear D. The germline gives CDR1 SGHTA, CDR2 FQGNSA. V dropped 5 bases and J dropped 2 bases, with 8 bases sitting between them. There are 13 residues in the CDR3. The CDR3 DNA reads as TGTGCCAGCAGCCGACGCACCACAGATACGCAGTATTTT. This translates into CASSRRTTDTQYF.

The table lists this clone with a count of one. This chain links TRBV5-1 with TRBJ2-5; tentatively, D is TRBD2 (5 bases). Germline lookup yields CDR1 SGHRS and CDR2 YFSETQ. The CDR3 extends over 15 amino acids. V was shortened by 0 bases and J by 0 bases, with 9 bases between the two germline ends. This CDR3 reads CASSLAPGNQETQYF. CDR3 DNA sequence: TGCGCCAGCAGCTTGGCCCCGGGAAACCAAGAGACCCAGTACTTC.

This chain links TRBV20-1 with TRBJ2-7; no clear D. Germline V gene lookup returns CDR1 DFQATT and CDR2 SNEGSKA (reference sequence). This CDR3 is 11 amino acids long. Between the trimmed V and J ends, which lost 5 bases and 6 bases, there was a span of 11 bases. CDR3 bases: TGCAGTGCTCTAAAAGTCCGCGAGCAGTACTTC. Translation: CSALKVREQYF.

The chain recombines TRBV19 with TRBJ2-2, with TRBD1 identical over 7 bases. Trimming cost V 9 bases and J 4 bases; bases outside gene matches: 5. This CDR3 is 13 amino acids long. Germline lookup yields CDR1 LNHDA and CDR2 SQIVND (reference sequence). The CDR3 DNA follows: TGTGCCAGCTCCGGGACAGCCACCGGGGAGCTGTTTTTT. Amino acid sequence: CASSGTATGELFF.

With regard to this clone: The sample holds other DNA sequences that translate to the same CDR3. This CDR3 is CASSPRGLGTGELFF. The CDR3 DNA reads TGTGCCAGCTCACCAAGGGGGCTAGGGACCGGGGAGCTGTTTTTT. The chain employs TRBV18 and TRBJ2-2; 7 positions agree with TRBD1. The CDR3 covers 15 residues. V was pared by 2 bases and J by 5 bases, with 5 bases of the junction left unmatched. Germline V lookup: CDR1 KGHSH, CDR2 LQKENI.

In this sample, this clone turned up once. The CDR3 loop reads CASSDQDTPQFF. The CDR3 nucleotides are TGTGCCAGCAGTGATCAGGATACCCCGCAGTTCTTC. V and J are TRBV2 and TRBJ2-1; no definite D call. Per germline, CDR1 SNHLY and CDR2 FYNNEI. This CDR3 contains 12 residues. V was clipped by 3 bases and J by 12 bases, with 12 bases between them.

This clone has a handful of counts. V gene TRBV5-1 combines with J gene TRBJ1-5; D not resolved. The V gene lost 0 bases and the J gene lost 6 bases, with 7 bases spanning the gap. CDR3 length: 13 amino acids. Per germline, CDR1 SGHRS and CDR2 YFSETQ. CDR3 sequence (DNA): TGCGCCAGCAGCTTGGATGTGAGTCAGCCCCAGCATTTT. Translation: CASSLDVSQPQHF.